This TCR beta chain was documented in a study of cytomegalovirus exposure and HLA in healthy donors. The PCR was carried out with 60 Vbeta primers and 13 Jbeta primers. Measured with immunoSEQ multiplex PCR; TCRdb has only the in-frame clones, and not every one. The sample comprises about 72,000 clones, approximately 75% of which are singletons, and roughly 6.8% rests with the top ten. J gave up 7 bases and V 6 bases, and 9 bases lay outside the gene matches. The CDR3 is made up of 14 amino acids. Looked up from germline, CDR1 is LNHDA and CDR2 is SQIVND (reference sequence). The sequencing sample was made of PBMCs. This chain uses TRBV19 with TRBJ2-1; 7 bases match TRBD2. The receptor was isolated from a human donor in good health. The CDR3 sequence: CASSRSGVANEQFF. The CDR3 DNA follows: TGTGCCAGTAGCCGAAGCGGGGTGGCGAATGAGCAGTTCTTC.